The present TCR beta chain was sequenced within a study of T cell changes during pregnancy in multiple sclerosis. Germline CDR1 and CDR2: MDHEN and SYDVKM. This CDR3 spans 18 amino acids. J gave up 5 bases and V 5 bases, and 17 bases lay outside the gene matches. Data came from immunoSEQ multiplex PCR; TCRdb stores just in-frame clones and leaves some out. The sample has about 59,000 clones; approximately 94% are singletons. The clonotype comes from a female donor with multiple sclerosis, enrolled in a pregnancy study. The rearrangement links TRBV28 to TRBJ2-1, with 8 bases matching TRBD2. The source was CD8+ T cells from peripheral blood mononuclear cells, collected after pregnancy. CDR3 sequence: CASSPRRSGGVLNNEQFF. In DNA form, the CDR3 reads TGTGCCAGCAGTCCCCGGAGAAGCGGGGGCGTCCTGAACAATGAGCAGTTCTTC. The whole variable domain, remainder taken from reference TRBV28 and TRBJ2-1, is DVKVTQSSRYLVKRTGEKVFLECVQDMDHENMFWYRQDPGLGLRLIYFSYDVKMKEKGDIPEGYSVSREKKERFSLILESASTNQTSMYLCASSPRRSGGVLNNEQFFGPGTRLTVL.